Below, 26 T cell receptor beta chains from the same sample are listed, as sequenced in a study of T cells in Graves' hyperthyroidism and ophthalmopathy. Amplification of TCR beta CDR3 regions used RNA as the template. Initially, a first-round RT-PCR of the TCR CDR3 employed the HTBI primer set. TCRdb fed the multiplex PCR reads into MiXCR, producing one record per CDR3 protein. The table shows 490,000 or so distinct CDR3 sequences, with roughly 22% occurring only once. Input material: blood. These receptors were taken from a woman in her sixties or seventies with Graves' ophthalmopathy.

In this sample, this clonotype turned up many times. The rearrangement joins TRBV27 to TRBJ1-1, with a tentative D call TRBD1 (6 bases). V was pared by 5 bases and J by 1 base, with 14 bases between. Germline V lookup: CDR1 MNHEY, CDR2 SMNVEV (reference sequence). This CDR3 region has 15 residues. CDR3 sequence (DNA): TGTGCCAGCAGTCCGGGGGGCCGGGGGAACACTGAAGCTTTCTTT. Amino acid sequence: CASSPGGRGNTEAFF.

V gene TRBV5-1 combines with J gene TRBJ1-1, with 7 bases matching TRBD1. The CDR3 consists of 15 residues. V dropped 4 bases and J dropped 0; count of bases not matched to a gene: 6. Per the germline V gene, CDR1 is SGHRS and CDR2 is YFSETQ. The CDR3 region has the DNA TGCGCCAGCAGCGTGACAGGGCCCATGAACACTGAAGCTTTCTTT. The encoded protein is CASSVTGPMNTEAFF.

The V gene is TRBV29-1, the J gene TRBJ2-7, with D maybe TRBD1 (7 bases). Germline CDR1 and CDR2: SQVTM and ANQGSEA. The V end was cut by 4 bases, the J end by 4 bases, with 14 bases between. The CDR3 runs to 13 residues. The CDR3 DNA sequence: TGCAGCGTTGCAGGTCAGGGGGGTTACGAGCAGTACTTC. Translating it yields CSVAGQGGYEQYF.

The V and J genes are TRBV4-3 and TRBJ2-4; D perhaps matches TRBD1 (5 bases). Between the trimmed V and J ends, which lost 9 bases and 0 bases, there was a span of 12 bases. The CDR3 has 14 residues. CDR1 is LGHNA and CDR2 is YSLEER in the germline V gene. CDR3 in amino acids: CARRQNLAKNIQYF. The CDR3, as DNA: TGCGCCAGGCGACAGAATCTAGCCAAAAACATTCAGTACTTC.

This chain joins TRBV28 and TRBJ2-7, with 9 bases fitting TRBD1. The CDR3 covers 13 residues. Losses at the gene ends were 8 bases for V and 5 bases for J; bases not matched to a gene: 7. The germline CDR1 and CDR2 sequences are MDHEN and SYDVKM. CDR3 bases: TGTGCCAGCGGCACCGGGACAGGGAACGAGCAGTACTTC. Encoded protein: CASGTGTGNEQYF.

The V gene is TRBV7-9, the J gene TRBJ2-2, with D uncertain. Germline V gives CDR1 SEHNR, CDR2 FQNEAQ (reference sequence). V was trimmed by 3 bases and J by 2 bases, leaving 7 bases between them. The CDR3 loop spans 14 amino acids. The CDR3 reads CASSFPGNTGELFF. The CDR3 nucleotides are TGTGCCAGCAGCTTCCCAGGAAACACCGGGGAGCTGTTTTTT.

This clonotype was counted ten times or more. CDR3 in DNA: TGTGCCAGCAGTTTAGGACTAGCGGGAGTCGACGAGCAGTACTTC. Residues: CASSLGLAGVDEQYF. This rearrangement joins TRBV12-3 or TRBV12-4 to TRBJ2-7, with 12 bases that match TRBD2. The CDR3 runs 15 residues. V shed 1 base, J shed 5 bases, and the junction held 3 bases outside the gene matches.

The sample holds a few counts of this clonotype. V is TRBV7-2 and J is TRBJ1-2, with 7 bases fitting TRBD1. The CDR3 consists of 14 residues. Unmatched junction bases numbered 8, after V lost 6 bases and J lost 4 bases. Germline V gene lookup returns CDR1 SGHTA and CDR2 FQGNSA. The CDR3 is CASRFTGDSYGYTF. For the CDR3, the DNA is TGTGCCAGCAGGTTTACAGGGGACTCCTATGGCTACACCTTC.

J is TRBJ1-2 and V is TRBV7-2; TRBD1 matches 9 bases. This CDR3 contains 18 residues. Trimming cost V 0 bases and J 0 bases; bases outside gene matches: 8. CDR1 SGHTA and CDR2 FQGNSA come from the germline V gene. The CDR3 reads CASSLAIGTGHPNYGYTF. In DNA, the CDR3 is TGTGCCAGCAGCTTAGCGATCGGGACAGGGCATCCTAACTATGGCTACACCTTC.

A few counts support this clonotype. Here the CDR3 DNA reads TGCAGCGTCAGTGGGTTCACAGATACGCAGTATTTT. Translating it yields CSVSGFTDTQYF. The chain links TRBV29-1 to TRBJ2-3, with unresolved D. V gave up 6 bases and J gave up 2 bases, with 9 bases separating them. Looked up from germline, CDR1 is SQVTM and CDR2 is ANQGSEA. This CDR3 region has 12 residues.

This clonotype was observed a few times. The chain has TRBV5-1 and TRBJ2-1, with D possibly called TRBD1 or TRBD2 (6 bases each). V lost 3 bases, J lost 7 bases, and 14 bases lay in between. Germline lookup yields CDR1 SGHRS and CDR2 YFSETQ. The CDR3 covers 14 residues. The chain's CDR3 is CASSSDGGGNEQFF. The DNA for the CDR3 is TGCGCCAGCAGCTCCGACGGAGGGGGGAATGAGCAGTTCTTC.

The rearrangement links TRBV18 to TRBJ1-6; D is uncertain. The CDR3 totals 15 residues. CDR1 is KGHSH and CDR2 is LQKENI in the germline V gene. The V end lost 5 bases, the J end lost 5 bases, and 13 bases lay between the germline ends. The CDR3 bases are TGTGCCAGCTCAAGTGCCGGGTCTAATAATTCACCCCTCCACTTT. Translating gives CASSSAGSNNSPLHF.

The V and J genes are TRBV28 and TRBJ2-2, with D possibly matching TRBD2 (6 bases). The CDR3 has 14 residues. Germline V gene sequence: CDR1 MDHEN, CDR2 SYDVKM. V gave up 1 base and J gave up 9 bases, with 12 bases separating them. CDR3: CASSLSLARRELFF. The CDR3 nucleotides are TGTGCCAGCAGTTTATCGCTAGCGCGCCGGGAGCTGTTTTTT.

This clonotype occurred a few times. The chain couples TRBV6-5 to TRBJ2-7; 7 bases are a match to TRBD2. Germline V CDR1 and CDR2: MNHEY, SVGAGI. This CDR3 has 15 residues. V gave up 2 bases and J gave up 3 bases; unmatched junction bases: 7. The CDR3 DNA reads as TGTGCCAGCAGTTACGGCGGGCTAGCGGTCTACGAGCAGTACTTC. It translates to CASSYGGLAVYEQYF.

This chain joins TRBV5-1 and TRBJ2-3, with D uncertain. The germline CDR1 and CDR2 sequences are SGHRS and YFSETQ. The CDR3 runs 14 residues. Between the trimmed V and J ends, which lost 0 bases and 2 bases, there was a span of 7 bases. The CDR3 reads CASSLDSTTDTQYF. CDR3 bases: TGCGCCAGCAGCTTGGACTCCACCACAGATACGCAGTATTTT.

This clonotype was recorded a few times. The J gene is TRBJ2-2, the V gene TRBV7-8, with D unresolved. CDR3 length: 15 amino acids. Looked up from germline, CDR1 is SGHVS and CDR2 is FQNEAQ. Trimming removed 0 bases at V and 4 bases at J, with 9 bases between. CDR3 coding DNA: TGTGCCAGCAGCTTAGCTATAGGACCCACCGGGGAGCTGTTTTTT. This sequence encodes CASSLAIGPTGELFF.

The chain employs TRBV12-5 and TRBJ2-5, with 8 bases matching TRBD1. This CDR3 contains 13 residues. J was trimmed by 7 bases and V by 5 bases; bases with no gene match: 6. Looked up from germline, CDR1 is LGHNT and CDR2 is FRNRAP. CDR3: CASGLGQARTQYF. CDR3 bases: TGTGCTAGTGGTCTGGGACAGGCAAGGACCCAGTACTTC.

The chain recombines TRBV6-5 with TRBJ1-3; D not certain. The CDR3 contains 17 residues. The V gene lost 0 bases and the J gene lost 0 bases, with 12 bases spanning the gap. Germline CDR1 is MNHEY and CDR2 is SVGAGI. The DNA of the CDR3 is TGTGCCAGCAGTTACTCGTCCGAGGGCCGCTCTGGAAACACCATATATTTT. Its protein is CASSYSSEGRSGNTIYF.

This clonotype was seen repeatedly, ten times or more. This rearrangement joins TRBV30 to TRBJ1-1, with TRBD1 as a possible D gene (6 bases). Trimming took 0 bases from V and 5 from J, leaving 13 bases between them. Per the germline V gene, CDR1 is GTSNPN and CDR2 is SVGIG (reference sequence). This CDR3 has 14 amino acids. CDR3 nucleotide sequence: TGTGCCTGGAGTGTAGCAGGGGCCCTTACTGAAGCTTTCTTT. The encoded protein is CAWSVAGALTEAFF.

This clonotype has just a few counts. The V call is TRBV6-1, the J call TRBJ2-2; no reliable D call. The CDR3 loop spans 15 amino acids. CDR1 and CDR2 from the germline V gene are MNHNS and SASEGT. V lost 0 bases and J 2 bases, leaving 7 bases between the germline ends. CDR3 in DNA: TGTGCCAGCAGTGAAGCATGGCCTAACACCGGGGAGCTGTTTTTT. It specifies CASSEAWPNTGELFF.

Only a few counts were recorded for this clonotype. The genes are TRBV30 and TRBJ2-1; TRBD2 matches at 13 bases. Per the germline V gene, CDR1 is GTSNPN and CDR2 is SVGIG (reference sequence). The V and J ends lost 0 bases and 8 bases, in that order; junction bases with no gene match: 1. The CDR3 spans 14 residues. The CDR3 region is CAWSVLAGGYEQFF. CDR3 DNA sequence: TGTGCCTGGAGTGTACTAGCGGGAGGGTATGAGCAGTTCTTC. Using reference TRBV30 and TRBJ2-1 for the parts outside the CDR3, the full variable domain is SQTIHQWPATLVQPVGSPLSLECTVEGTSNPNLYWYRQAAGRGLQLLFYSVGIGQISSEVPQNLSASRPQDRQFILSSKKLLLSDSGFYLCAWSVLAGGYEQFFGPGTRLTVL.

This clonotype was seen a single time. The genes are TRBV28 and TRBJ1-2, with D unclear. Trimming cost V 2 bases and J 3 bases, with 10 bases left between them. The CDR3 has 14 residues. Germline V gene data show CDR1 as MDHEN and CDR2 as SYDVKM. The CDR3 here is CASSLLYSDYGYTF. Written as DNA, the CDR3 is TGTGCCAGCAGTTTACTTTACAGCGACTATGGCTACACCTTC.

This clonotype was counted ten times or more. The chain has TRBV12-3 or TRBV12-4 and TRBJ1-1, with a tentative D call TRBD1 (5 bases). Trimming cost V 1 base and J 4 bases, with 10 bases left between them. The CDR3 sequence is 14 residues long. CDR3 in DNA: TGTGCCAGCAGTTTAGGGTGGGGACGCACTGAAGCTTTCTTT. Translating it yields CASSLGWGRTEAFF.

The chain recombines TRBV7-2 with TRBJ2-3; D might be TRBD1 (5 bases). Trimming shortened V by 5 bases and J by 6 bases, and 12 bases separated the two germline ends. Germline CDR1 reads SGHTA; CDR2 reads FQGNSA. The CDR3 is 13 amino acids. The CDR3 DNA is TGTGCCAGCAGCCTGCTCTCAGGGGATACGCAGTATTTT. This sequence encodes CASSLLSGDTQYF. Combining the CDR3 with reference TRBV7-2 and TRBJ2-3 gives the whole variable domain GAGVSQSPSNKVTEKGKDVELRCDPISGHTALYWYRQSLGQGLEFLIYFQGNSAPDKSGLPSDRFSAERTGGSVSTLTIQRTQQEDSAVYLCASSLLSGDTQYFGPGTRLTVL.

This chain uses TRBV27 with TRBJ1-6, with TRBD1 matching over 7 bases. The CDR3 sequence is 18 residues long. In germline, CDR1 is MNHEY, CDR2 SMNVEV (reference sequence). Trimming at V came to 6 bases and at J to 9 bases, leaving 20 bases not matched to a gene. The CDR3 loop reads CASRHPLRDSPLGSPLHF. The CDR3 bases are TGTGCCAGCAGGCACCCCCTCCGGGACAGTCCTTTGGGTTCACCCCTCCACTTT.

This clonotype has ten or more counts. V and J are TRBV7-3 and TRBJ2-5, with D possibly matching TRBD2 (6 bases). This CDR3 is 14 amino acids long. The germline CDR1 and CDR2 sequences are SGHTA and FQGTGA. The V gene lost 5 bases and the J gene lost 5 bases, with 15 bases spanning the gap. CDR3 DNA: TGTGCCAGCAGCCCAGGAGGGGTTTGGGAGACCCAGTACTTC. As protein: CASSPGGVWETQYF. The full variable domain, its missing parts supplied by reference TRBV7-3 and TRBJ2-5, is GAGVSQTPSNKVTEKGKYVELRCDPISGHTALYWYRQSLGQGPEFLIYFQGTGAADDSGLPNDRFFAVRPEGSVSTLKIQRTERGDSAVYLCASSPGGVWETQYFGPGTRLLVL.